The 6 T cell receptor beta chains presented below share a single source sample, sequenced in a study of identical twins. TCRdb re-called the 5' RACE reads through MiXCR, storing one row per CDR3 protein. The sample holds about 150,000 distinct CDR3 sequences, 3% to 4% seen once. The sequenced sample was memory T cells sorted from blood. These receptor sequences come from a man aged 18-30 years in good health.

This clonotype was counted ten times or more. The genes are TRBV7-9 and TRBJ1-6, with D unresolved. Germline CDR1 is SEHNR and CDR2 is FQNEAQ (reference sequence). V gave up 5 bases and J gave up 10 bases, with 12 bases separating them. This CDR3 has 13 amino acids. CDR3: CASSKRVDSPLHF. CDR3 nucleotide sequence: TGTGCCAGCAGCAAAAGGGTTGACTCACCCCTCCACTTT.

The table lists this clonotype with many counts. The chain employs TRBV3-1 and TRBJ2-2, with D possibly being TRBD1 or TRBD2 (6 bases each). V lost 0 bases and J lost 6, with 11 bases in between. The CDR3 is 15 residues long. Germline-derived CDR1 and CDR2 are LGHDT and YNNKEL (reference sequence). The CDR3 sequence: CASSQDGGAPGELFF. The CDR3 DNA is TGTGCCAGCAGCCAAGACGGGGGCGCCCCCGGGGAGCTGTTTTTT.

This clonotype occurred many times. The V gene is TRBV4-1, the J gene TRBJ2-5; 8 bases map to TRBD1. CDR3 length: 18 residues. V shed 4 bases and J 2 bases; nucleotides not matched to a gene: 15. CDR1 is MGHRA, CDR2 YSYEKL, per germline. CDR3 amino acids: CASSPESWTGKSQETQYF. As DNA, the CDR3 is TGCGCCAGCAGCCCAGAATCCTGGACAGGGAAGTCGCAAGAGACCCAGTACTTC.

This clonotype was seen repeatedly, ten times or more. The V and J genes are TRBV29-1 and TRBJ1-2; 10 bases line up with TRBD1. Losses at the gene ends were 6 bases for V and 6 bases for J; bases not matched to a gene: 7. The germline V gene has CDR1 SQVTM and CDR2 ANQGSEA. CDR3 size: 13 residues. In DNA form, the CDR3 reads TGCAGCGTCGCGGGACAGGGGTTGGATGGCTACACCTTC. This codes for CSVAGQGLDGYTF.

In this sample, this clonotype turned up many times. V and J are TRBV7-9 and TRBJ2-7, with TRBD1 matching 9 bases. Germline-derived CDR1 and CDR2 are SEHNR and FQNEAQ (reference sequence). V dropped 5 bases and J dropped 2; count of bases not matched to a gene: 4. The CDR3 spans 14 residues. CDR3 loop: CASSQGQGTYEQYF. In DNA form, the CDR3 reads TGTGCCAGCAGCCAGGGACAGGGCACCTACGAGCAGTACTTC.

This sequence joins TRBV19 and TRBJ1-2; D might be TRBD1 (5 bases). The germline V gene has CDR1 LNHDA and CDR2 SQIVND (reference sequence). V dropped 3 bases and J dropped 4 bases, with 15 bases sitting between them. This CDR3 comprises 15 residues. The CDR3 DNA follows: TGTGCCAGTAGTATCGGTGACAGAGGCGGCTATGGCTACACCTTC. Translating gives CASSIGDRGGYGYTF.